One and the same sample provided the 8 T cell receptor beta chains below, sequenced in a study of T cell responses to AZD1222 COVID-19 vaccine. This table comes from immunoSEQ multiplex PCR, and its TCRdb copy is limited to in-frame clones, with some not included. The table lists tens of thousands of clones, around 89% of them singletons. This specimen consisted of peripheral blood, obtained 28 days after the second AZD1222 dose. All receptors come from an adult who received the AZD1222 COVID-19 vaccine.

This sequence joins TRBV16 and TRBJ1-4; no clear D. Trimming took 4 bases from V and 5 from J, leaving 17 bases between them. Germline-derived CDR1 and CDR2 are KGHSY and FQNENV. The CDR3 sequence is 16 residues long. The CDR3 bases are TGTGCCAGCAGCCCACTAGGCCCTGGATCCAATGAAAAACTGTTTTTT. Amino acid sequence: CASSPLGPGSNEKLFF.

In this sample, this clone turned up once. The chain employs TRBV7-2 and TRBJ2-5; 9 bases agree with TRBD1. The J segment lost 1 base and the V segment lost 5 bases, leaving 8 bases of the junction unmatched. Germline V gives CDR1 SGHTA, CDR2 FQGNSA. This CDR3 is 16 amino acids long. The CDR3 bases are TGTGCCAGCAGCACATCTTACAGGGGGCGCCAAGAGACCCAGTACTTC. Its translation: CASSTSYRGRQETQYF.

This clone came up once. The chain couples TRBV4-1 to TRBJ1-3, with D perhaps TRBD1 (5 bases). The germline CDR1 and CDR2 sequences are MGHRA and YSYEKL. V lost 4 bases, J lost 4 bases, and 14 bases lay in between. The CDR3 length is 15 residues. The CDR3 sequence: CASSPRYGTGNTIYF. DNA of the CDR3: TGCGCCAGCAGCCCAAGGTACGGGACGGGAAACACCATATATTTT.

This chain links TRBV28 with TRBJ2-3, with 15 bases identical to TRBD2. Germline trimming cut 5 bases from V and 0 bases from J; bases unmatched to any gene: 12. The germline V gene encodes CDR1 MDHEN and CDR2 SYDVKM. The CDR3 is made up of 20 amino acids. The CDR3 DNA reads TGTGCCAGCAGTGATGCTGGACTAGCGGGAGGGTTTGCTAGCACAGATACGCAGTATTTT. Encoded protein: CASSDAGLAGGFASTDTQYF.

The V and J genes are TRBV28 and TRBJ2-5; D uncertain. Germline values: CDR1 MDHEN, CDR2 SYDVKM. The CDR3 spans 13 residues. Trimming took off 5 bases at V and 3 bases at J, with 10 bases between the two ends. The CDR3, as DNA: TGTGCCAGCAGTCCTCCCGCGGAAGAGACCCAGTACTTC. Residues: CASSPPAEETQYF.

This sequence joins TRBV4-1 and TRBJ1-3, with a weak D call TRBD1 (5 bases). Trimming cost V 4 bases and J 0 bases, with 13 bases left between them. This CDR3 contains 16 residues. Germline V gene data show CDR1 as MGHRA and CDR2 as YSYEKL. CDR3 sequence reads: CASSRLDSGSGNTIYF. For the CDR3, the DNA is TGCGCCAGCAGCCGCCTTGACAGTGGCTCTGGAAACACCATATATTTT.

This sequence joins TRBV5-4 and TRBJ1-1, with 7 bases that match TRBD1. The CDR3 covers 16 residues. CDR1 SGHNT and CDR2 YYREEE come from the germline V gene (reference sequence). Germline trimming cut 1 base from V and 1 base from J; bases unmatched to any gene: 7. The DNA of the CDR3 is TGTGCCAGCAGCTTGATGGGACAGCGGCCGAACACTGAAGCTTTCTTT. It yields the protein CASSLMGQRPNTEAFF.

The chain uses TRBV5-4 and TRBJ2-1, with D perhaps matching TRBD1 (6 bases). CDR3 length equals 14 residues. Germline assignment: CDR1 SGHNT and CDR2 YYREEE (reference sequence). The V end lost 3 bases, the J end lost 5 bases, and 12 bases lay between the germline ends. The DNA for the CDR3 is TGTGCCAGCAGCTGGGGGCTGGGGGACAATGAGCAGTTCTTC. As protein: CASSWGLGDNEQFF. Drawing the rest from reference TRBV5-4 and TRBJ2-1, the complete variable domain is ETGVTQSPTHLIKTRGQQVTLRCSSQSGHNTVSWYQQALGQGPQFIFQYYREEENGRGNFPPRFSGLQFPNYSSELNVNALELDDSALYLCASSWGLGDNEQFFGPGTRLTVL.